This TCR beta chain was identified in a study of shared clonotypes between healthy human individuals. Study-level findings and limits: Non-shared clonotypes had lower generation probabilities than clonotypes shared by all four sorted-subset donors. Few donors restricted represented genetic and exposure-history diversity.

The naive CD8 population came from CD45RO-negative cells selected for CCR7, without terminally differentiated effector memory CD45RA+ cells. The table came from immunoSEQ multiplex PCR; TCRdb's copy has only in-frame clones and leaves some out. This sample has some 740,000 clones; 92% occur once, and the top ten carry 20% to 30%. About this clone: Its antigen is currently unknown.

The TCR was taken from a man aged 30-40 years in good health. Sequencing was done on a sample of naive CD8+ T cells sorted from blood.

DNA of the CDR3: TGCAGCGTGTCCAGCGGGACCTACAATGAGCAGTTCTTC. This encodes CSVSSGTYNEQFF. The chain combines TRBV29-1 with TRBJ2-1, with 7 bases aligning to TRBD2. Germline loops: CDR1 SQVTM, CDR2 ANQGSEA. V was clipped by 6 bases and J by 2 bases; unmatched bases: 4. The CDR3 loop spans 13 amino acids.